The 24 T cell receptor beta chains given below trace back to one sample, sequenced in a study of CD8 T cells in Susac syndrome. The RNA, roughly 0.45 to 1 ug, was put through reverse transcription using random hexamers. TCRdb fed the immunoSEQ multiplex PCR reads into MiXCR, producing one record per CDR3 protein. Among about 150,000 distinct CDR3 sequences listed, roughly 95% were seen once. The sample taken for sequencing was CD4+ T cells from PBMCs. These receptors were taken from a human donor with Susac syndrome.

This chain uses TRBV7-3 with TRBJ2-3, with 9 positions matching TRBD2. The germline V gene encodes CDR1 SGHTA and CDR2 FQGTGA. With 2 bases clipped from V and 6 bases from J, the junction kept 6 bases outside the gene matches. This CDR3 has 15 amino acids. The CDR3 is CASSLGLAGRDTQYF. The CDR3 region has the DNA TGTGCCAGCAGCTTAGGCCTAGCGGGGCGCGATACGCAGTATTTT.

This chain joins TRBV29-1 and TRBJ2-7; 13 bases agree with TRBD2. After removal of 6 bases from V and 1 base from J, the junction contained 0 bases not matched to a gene. Germline assignment: CDR1 SQVTM and CDR2 ANQGSEA. The CDR3 has 13 amino acids. CDR3 DNA sequence: TGCAGCGTGGGACTAGCGGGGTCCTACGAGCAGTACTTC. It yields the protein CSVGLAGSYEQYF.

This chain uses TRBV6-5 with TRBJ2-7; no definite D call. This CDR3 spans 13 amino acids. Trimming removed 5 bases at V and 3 bases at J, with 11 bases between. CDR1 and CDR2 from the germline V gene are MNHEY and SVGAGI. The CDR3 reads CASSAAGHYEQYF. CDR3 DNA: TGTGCCAGCAGTGCGGCCGGCCACTACGAGCAGTACTTC.

J is TRBJ1-5 and V is TRBV5-1; TRBD1 matches at 12 bases. CDR3 length: 18 amino acids. Looked up from germline, CDR1 is SGHRS and CDR2 is YFSETQ. The J segment lost 5 bases and the V segment lost 0 bases, leaving 9 bases of the junction unmatched. The CDR3 loop is CASSLAPTGTGGHQPQHF. DNA for the CDR3: TGCGCCAGCAGCTTGGCCCCAACCGGGACAGGGGGCCATCAGCCCCAGCATTTT.

This chain connects TRBV19 to TRBJ1-6; D not certain. This CDR3 is built from 15 residues. Germline CDR1 is LNHDA and CDR2 is SQIVND (reference sequence). Deletions cut 11 bases from V and 0 bases from J, with 14 bases between. The CDR3 sequence is CALGRFSSYNSPLHF. CDR3 DNA: TGTGCCCTTGGGAGATTCAGCTCCTATAATTCACCCCTCCACTTT.

This rearrangement joins TRBV6-4 to TRBJ2-2; the D is unclear. From germline, CDR1 is MRHNA and CDR2 SNTAGT. CDR3 length equals 12 residues. V was trimmed by 1 base and J by 7 bases, leaving 4 bases between them. CDR3 coding DNA: TGTGCCAGCAGTGACTTTGACGGGGAGCTGTTTTTT. Protein: CASSDFDGELFF.

Of note for this clonotype: Its ends do not fully match the called genes, so a read error is possible. The chain couples TRBV18 to TRBJ2-1, with D perhaps matching TRBD1 (5 bases). Germline CDR1 and CDR2: KGHSH and LQKENI. CDR3 length: 13 amino acids. The CDR3 loop reads CASSPQVYNEQFF. As DNA, the CDR3 is TGTGCCAGCTCCCCACAGGTGTACAATGAGCAGTTCTTC.

The J gene is TRBJ2-7, the V gene TRBV28; D not resolved. The V end lost 3 bases, the J end lost 2 bases, and 8 bases lay between the germline ends. Germline-derived CDR1 and CDR2 are MDHEN and SYDVKM. The CDR3 runs to 13 residues. The CDR3 DNA reads TGTGCCAGCAGTTTTGGCACCGCCTACGAGCAGTACTTC. It specifies CASSFGTAYEQYF.

The chain uses TRBV15 and TRBJ2-5; possibly TRBD2 for D (6 bases). The V gene lost 0 bases and the J gene lost 5 bases, with 10 bases spanning the gap. Germline CDR1 reads LNHNV; CDR2 reads YYDKDF (reference sequence). This CDR3 has 14 residues. DNA of the CDR3: TGTGCCACCAGCAGAGATCCCAGCGGGGAGACCCAGTACTTC. Protein product: CATSRDPSGETQYF.

This rearrangement joins TRBV12-3 or TRBV12-4 to TRBJ2-7; 10 nucleotides align to TRBD2. The V gene end was trimmed by 7 bases and the J gene end by 2 bases; junction bases not matched to a gene: 8. This CDR3 has 15 residues. CDR3 sequence: CASNNSGTSAYEQYF. The CDR3 bases are TGTGCCAGCAACAATTCCGGGACTAGCGCCTACGAGCAGTACTTC.

The genes are TRBV2 and TRBJ2-4; unclear D gene. V was clipped by 6 bases and J by 0 bases, with 6 bases between them. This CDR3 is built from 13 residues. Germline CDR1 reads SNHLY; CDR2 reads FYNNEI. In nucleotides, the CDR3 is TGTGCCAGCAGAACAGAAGCCAAAAACATTCAGTACTTC. This sequence encodes CASRTEAKNIQYF.

Worth noting for this clonotype: One end of the junction does not line up with germline, which may come from a read error. This sequence joins TRBV29-1 and TRBJ1-1; D possibly corresponds to TRBD1 (6 bases). There are 14 residues in the CDR3. Germline lookup yields CDR1 SQVTM and CDR2 ANQGSEA. CDR3 nucleotide sequence: TGCAGCGTAGAAGACGGGGGGGCGAACACTGAAGCTTTCTTT. Its translation is CSVEDGGANTEAFF.

This clonotype occurred a few times. This chain connects TRBV4-1 to TRBJ2-2; D not certain. Germline CDR1 MGHRA, CDR2 YSYEKL. Trimming stripped 1 base from V and 4 bases from J, with 4 bases between. This CDR3 has 13 amino acids. CDR3 protein: CASSQVSTGELFF. CDR3 DNA sequence: TGCGCCAGCAGCCAAGTATCCACCGGGGAGCTGTTTTTT.

The rearrangement uses TRBV29-1 and TRBJ1-5, with 9 positions matching TRBD1. V shed 6 bases, J shed 10 bases, and the junction held 10 bases outside the gene matches. Germline CDR1 and CDR2: SQVTM and ANQGSEA. This CDR3 contains 13 residues. CDR3 sequence: CSVLGGQGHPQHF. CDR3 nucleotides: TGCAGCGTCCTCGGGGGACAGGGCCACCCCCAGCATTTT.

CDR3 bases: TGTGCCAGCAGTTTATCGGGTGAGGCTCGGGAGACCCAGTACTTC. Its translation: CASSLSGEARETQYF. The chain uses TRBV28 and TRBJ2-5; D uncertain. CDR1 and CDR2 from the germline V gene are MDHEN and SYDVKM. The CDR3 contains 15 residues. V lost 1 base to trimming and J lost 5 bases, with 14 bases between them. Complete variable domain (other parts from reference TRBV28 and TRBJ2-5): DVKVTQSSRYLVKRTGEKVFLECVQDMDHENMFWYRQDPGLGLRLIYFSYDVKMKEKGDIPEGYSVSREKKERFSLILESASTNQTSMYLCASSLSGEARETQYFGPGTRLLVL.

This rearrangement joins TRBV7-9 to TRBJ1-5; D gene uncertain. With 5 bases removed from V and 2 bases from J, the gap between germline ends came to 13 bases. The germline V gene encodes CDR1 SEHNR and CDR2 FQNEAQ (reference sequence). This CDR3 is 15 amino acids long. The CDR3 DNA is TGTGCCAGCAGCCAGAGCAGGTTCGGCAATCAGCCCCAGCATTTT. Translated: CASSQSRFGNQPQHF.

The chain has TRBV12-5 and TRBJ2-3; maybe TRBD1 (5 bases). V dropped 6 bases and J dropped 8 bases, with 9 bases sitting between them. CDR1 is LGHNT and CDR2 is FRNRAP in the germline V gene. The CDR3 has 11 residues. CDR3 in DNA: TGTGCTAGTGGAAATCAGGGTACGCAGTATTTT. Translated, it gives CASGNQGTQYF.

The CDR3 region has the DNA TGCGCCAGCAGCGTGTCCGGTGGCACTGATAATTCACCCCTCCACTTT. As protein: CASSVSGGTDNSPLHF. J is TRBJ1-6 and V is TRBV5-1, with D hard to call. Trimming took 4 bases from V and 5 from J, leaving 16 bases between them. The CDR3 is made up of 16 amino acids. Germline V gene sequence: CDR1 SGHRS, CDR2 YFSETQ.

The gene calls are TRBV2 and TRBJ2-1, with 10 bases that match TRBD2. The germline gives CDR1 SNHLY, CDR2 FYNNEI. The CDR3 spans 17 residues. The trim removed 6 bases at V and 5 bases at J, leaving 13 bases unmatched. The CDR3 sequence is CASRANRPLAGDNEQFF. CDR3 DNA sequence: TGTGCCAGCAGGGCTAACCGACCTCTAGCGGGAGACAATGAGCAGTTCTTC.

The CDR3: CASTSLTGTYEQYF. Here the CDR3 DNA reads TGTGCCAGCACCTCTTTGACAGGGACGTACGAGCAGTACTTC. The chain has TRBV28 and TRBJ2-7; 7 bases line up with TRBD1. CDR1 is MDHEN and CDR2 is SYDVKM in the germline V gene. V lost 7 bases and J lost 4; bases outside the gene matches: 10. The CDR3 spans 14 residues.

The chain links TRBV5-1 to TRBJ2-1; D is possibly TRBD2 (6 bases). The germline CDR1 and CDR2 sequences are SGHRS and YFSETQ. CDR3 length: 14 residues. Trimming removed 4 bases from V and 12 bases from J, with 20 bases in between. In nucleotides, the CDR3 is TGCGCCAGCAGCATCTCCGGGACTTCCGAGGGGCAGTTCTTC. Translated: CASSISGTSEGQFF.

The chain joins TRBV4-2 to TRBJ2-5; a weak D match, TRBD2 (5 bases). Germline loops: CDR1 LGHNA, CDR2 YNFKEQ. This CDR3 spans 13 amino acids. V gave up 0 bases and J gave up 6 bases, with 8 bases separating them. CDR3 coding DNA: TGTGCCAGCAGCCAAGATCACGGGAAGACCCAGTACTTC. It encodes CASSQDHGKTQYF.

The CDR3 DNA is TGTGCCAGCAGTCATCGGAGGGATCAGCCCCAGCATTTT. Protein sequence: CASSHRRDQPQHF. The J gene is TRBJ1-5, the V gene TRBV7-8; D is unresolved. V was pared by 6 bases and J by 5 bases, with 11 bases between. The CDR3 consists of 13 residues. Germline V gene sequence: CDR1 SGHVS, CDR2 FQNEAQ.

The chain links TRBV10-2 to TRBJ2-1; D may be TRBD2 (6 bases). Germline CDR1 is WSHSY and CDR2 is SAAADI. V was pared by 8 bases and J by 8 bases, with 16 bases between. This CDR3 has 13 amino acids. CDR3 sequence (DNA): TGCGCCAGCGGCGGGAAATGGAGCGATGAGCAGTTCTTC. Translating it yields CASGGKWSDEQFF.